This TCR beta chain originates from a study of T cell responses to AZD1222 COVID-19 vaccine. Assay: immunoSEQ multiplex PCR; the TCRdb copy retains only in-frame clones and omits some. The repertoire holds about 100,000 clones, with 70% to 90% as singletons. General study results and limits: Receipt of two AZD1222 doses was followed by a rise in Spike-specific TCR breadth and depth. Most donors were white British, females outnumbered males, and clonal diversity was possibly underestimated. Repertoire samples came only from after the peak T cell response. Reportedly, nearly half the spike-specific TCRs target unmutated variant regions.

The ends lost 3 bases at V and 5 bases at J; junction bases unmatched: 8. CDR1 is SGDLS and CDR2 is YYNGEE in the germline V gene. This CDR3 region has 16 residues. In the case of this clone: The target antigen is unknown.

This TCR derives from an adult in good health. The sequencing here drew on peripheral blood, taken on day 0 of AZD1222 vaccination. V gene TRBV9 combines with J gene TRBJ1-2; 12 positions match TRBD1. The chain's CDR3 is CASSGTGTGGGYGYTF. CDR3 bases: TGTGCCAGCAGCGGAACCGGGACAGGGGGCGGGTATGGCTACACCTTC.